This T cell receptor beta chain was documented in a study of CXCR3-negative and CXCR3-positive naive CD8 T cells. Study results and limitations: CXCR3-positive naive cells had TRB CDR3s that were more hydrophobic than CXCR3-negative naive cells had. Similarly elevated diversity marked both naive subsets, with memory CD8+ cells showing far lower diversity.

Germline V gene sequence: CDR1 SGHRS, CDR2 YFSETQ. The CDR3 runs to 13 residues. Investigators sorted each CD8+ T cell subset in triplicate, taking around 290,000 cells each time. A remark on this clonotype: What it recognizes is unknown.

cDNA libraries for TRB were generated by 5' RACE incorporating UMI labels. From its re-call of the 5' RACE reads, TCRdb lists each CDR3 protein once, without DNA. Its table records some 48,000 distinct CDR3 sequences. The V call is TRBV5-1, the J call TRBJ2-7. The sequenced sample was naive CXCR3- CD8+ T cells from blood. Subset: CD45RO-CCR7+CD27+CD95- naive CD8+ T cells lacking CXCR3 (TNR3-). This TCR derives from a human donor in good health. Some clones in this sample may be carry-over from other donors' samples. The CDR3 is CASSSGDSYEQYF.